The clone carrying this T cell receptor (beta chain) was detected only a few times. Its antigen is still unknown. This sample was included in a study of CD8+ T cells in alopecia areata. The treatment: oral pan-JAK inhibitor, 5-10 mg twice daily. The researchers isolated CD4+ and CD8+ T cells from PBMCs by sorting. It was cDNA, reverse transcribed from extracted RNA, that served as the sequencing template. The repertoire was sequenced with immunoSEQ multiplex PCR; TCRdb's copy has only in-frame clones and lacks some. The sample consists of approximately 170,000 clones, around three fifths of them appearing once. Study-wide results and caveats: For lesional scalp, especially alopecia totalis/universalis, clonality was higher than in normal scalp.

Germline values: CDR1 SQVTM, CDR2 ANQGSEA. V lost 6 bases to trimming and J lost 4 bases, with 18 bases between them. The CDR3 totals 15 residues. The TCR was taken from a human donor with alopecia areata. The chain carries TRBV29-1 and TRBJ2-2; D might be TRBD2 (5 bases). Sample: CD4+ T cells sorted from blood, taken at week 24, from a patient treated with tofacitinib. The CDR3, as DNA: TGCAGCGTGGGTTACTCCCGGGCGGGCACCGGGGAGCTGTTTTTT. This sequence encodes CSVGYSRAGTGELFF.